This T cell receptor (beta chain) is drawn from a study of tumor-infiltrating lymphocytes in primary liver carcinoma. For each extraction, RNA and DNA were obtained together from about 21-30 mg of unsorted bulk tissue. This clonotype was seen ten or more times. What it binds is not known. Its ends do not fully match the called genes, so a read error is possible. Findings and caveats of the study: Relative to blood, tumors carried a significantly larger fraction of the repertoire in their top 250 clones (p = 0.039).

Germline CDR1 is SNHLY and CDR2 is FYNNEI. CDR3 size: 19 residues. Researchers generated TCR beta cDNA from approximately 450 ng of total RNA, relying on a constant-region primer. Each TCR beta library was derived from three nested multiplex PCR rounds that employed slightly modified ARM-PCR. The first two PCR rounds, approximately 11 cycles each, used TRBV1-TRBV30 forward primers and a C-beta reverse primer. MiXCR was run by TCRdb on the multiplex PCR reads, yielding one entry per CDR3 protein. Seen here are 70,000 to 75,000 distinct CDR3 sequences, approximately 70% observed once, and the top ten hold 28%.

The rearrangement links TRBV2 to TRBJ2-1; 9 bases are shared with TRBD2. The sequence was obtained from a man aged 35-49 years with primary liver carcinoma and hepatitis B virus infection. Source material: liver tumor tissue from sampling region 4. Subset noted: tumor region T4, right-lateral pole. CDR3 in amino acids: CASRESRGGPRSSYNEQFF. The CDR3 coding sequence is TGTGCCAGCCGTGAGTCGCGGGGGGGCCCGAGAAGCTCCTACAATGAGCAGTTCTTC. The full variable domain, with the rest looked up from reference TRBV2 and TRBJ2-1, is EPEVTQTPSHQVTQMGQEVILRCVPISNHLYFYWYRQILGQKVEFLVSFYNNEISEKSEIFDDQFSVERPDGSNFTLKIRSTKLEDSAMYFCASRESRGGPRSSYNEQFFGPGTRLTVL.